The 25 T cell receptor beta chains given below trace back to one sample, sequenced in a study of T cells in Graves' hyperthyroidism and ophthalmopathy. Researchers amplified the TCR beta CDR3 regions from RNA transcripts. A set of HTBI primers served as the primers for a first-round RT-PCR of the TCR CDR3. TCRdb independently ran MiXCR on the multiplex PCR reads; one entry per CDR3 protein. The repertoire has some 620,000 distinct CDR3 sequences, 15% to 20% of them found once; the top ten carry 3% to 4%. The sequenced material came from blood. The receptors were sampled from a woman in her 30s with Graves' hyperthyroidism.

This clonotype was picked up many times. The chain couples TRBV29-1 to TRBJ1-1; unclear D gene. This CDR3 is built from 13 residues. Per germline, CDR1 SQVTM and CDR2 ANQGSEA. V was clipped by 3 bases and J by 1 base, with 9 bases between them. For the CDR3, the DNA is TGCAGCGTTGACGGGTACGGGAACACTGAAGCTTTCTTT. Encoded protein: CSVDGYGNTEAFF.

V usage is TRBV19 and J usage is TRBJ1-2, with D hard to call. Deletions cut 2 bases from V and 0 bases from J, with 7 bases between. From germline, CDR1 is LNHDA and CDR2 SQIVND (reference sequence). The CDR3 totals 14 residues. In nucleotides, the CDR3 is TGTGCCAGTAGTATAAGGGATTCTAACTATGGCTACACCTTC. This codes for CASSIRDSNYGYTF. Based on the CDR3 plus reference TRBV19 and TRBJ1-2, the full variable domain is DGGITQSPKYLFRKEGQNVTLSCEQNLNHDAMYWYRQDPGQGLRLIYYSQIVNDFQKGDIAEGYSVSREKKESFPLTVTSAQKNPTAFYLCASSIRDSNYGYTFGSGTRLTVV.

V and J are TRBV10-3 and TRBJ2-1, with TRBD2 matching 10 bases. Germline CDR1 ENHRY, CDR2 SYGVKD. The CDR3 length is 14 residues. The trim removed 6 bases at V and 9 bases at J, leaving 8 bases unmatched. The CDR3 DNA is TGTGCCATCAGGACTAGCGGGTTGGTTTTTGAGCAGTTCTTC. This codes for CAIRTSGLVFEQFF.

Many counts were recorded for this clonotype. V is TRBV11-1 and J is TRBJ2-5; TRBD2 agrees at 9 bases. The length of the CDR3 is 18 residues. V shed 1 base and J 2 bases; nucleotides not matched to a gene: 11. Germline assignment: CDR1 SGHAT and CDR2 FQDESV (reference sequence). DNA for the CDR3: TGTGCCAGCAGCTTAGGAGCTAGCGGGGCACGAATACAAGAGACCCAGTACTTC. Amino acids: CASSLGASGARIQETQYF.

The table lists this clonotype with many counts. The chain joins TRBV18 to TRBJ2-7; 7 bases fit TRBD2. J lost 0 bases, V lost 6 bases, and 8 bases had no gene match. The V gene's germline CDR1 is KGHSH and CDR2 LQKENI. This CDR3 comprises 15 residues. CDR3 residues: CASSQTSESSYEQYF. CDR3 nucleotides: TGTGCCAGCTCCCAAACTAGCGAGAGCTCCTACGAGCAGTACTTC. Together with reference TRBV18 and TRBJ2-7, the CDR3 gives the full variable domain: NAGVMQNPRHLVRRRGQEARLRCSPMKGHSHVYWYRQLPEEGLKFMVYLQKENIIDESGMPKERFSAEFPKEGPSILRIQQVVRGDSAAYFCASSQTSESSYEQYFGPGTRLTVT.

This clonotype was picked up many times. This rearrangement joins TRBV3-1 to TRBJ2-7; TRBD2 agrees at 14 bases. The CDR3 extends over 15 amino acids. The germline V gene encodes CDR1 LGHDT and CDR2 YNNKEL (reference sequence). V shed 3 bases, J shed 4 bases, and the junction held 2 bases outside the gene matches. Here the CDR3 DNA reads TGTGCCAGCAGCCATGGGACTAGCGGGAGTTACGAGCAGTACTTC. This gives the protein CASSHGTSGSYEQYF.

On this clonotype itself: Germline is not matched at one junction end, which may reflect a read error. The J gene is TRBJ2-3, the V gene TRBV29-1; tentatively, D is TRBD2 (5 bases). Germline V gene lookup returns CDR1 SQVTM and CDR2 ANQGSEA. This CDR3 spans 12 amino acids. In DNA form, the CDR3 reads TGCAGCGATGAAGACGGGGCAGATACGCAGTATTTT. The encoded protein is CSDEDGADTQYF.

The CDR3 protein is CASSSLAGINNEQFF. CDR3 DNA: TGTGCCAGCAGCTCACTAGCGGGGATTAACAATGAGCAGTTCTTC. This rearrangement joins TRBV7-3 to TRBJ2-1; 10 positions agree with TRBD2. This CDR3 contains 15 residues. The J segment lost 5 bases and the V segment lost 4 bases, leaving 5 bases of the junction unmatched. In germline, CDR1 is SGHTA, CDR2 FQGTGA.

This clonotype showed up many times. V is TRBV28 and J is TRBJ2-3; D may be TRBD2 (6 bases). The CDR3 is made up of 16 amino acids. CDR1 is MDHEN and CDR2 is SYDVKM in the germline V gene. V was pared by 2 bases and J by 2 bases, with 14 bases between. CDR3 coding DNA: TGTGCCAGCAGTTTAATGCCTGGCGGGACCACAGATACGCAGTATTTT. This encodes CASSLMPGGTTDTQYF.

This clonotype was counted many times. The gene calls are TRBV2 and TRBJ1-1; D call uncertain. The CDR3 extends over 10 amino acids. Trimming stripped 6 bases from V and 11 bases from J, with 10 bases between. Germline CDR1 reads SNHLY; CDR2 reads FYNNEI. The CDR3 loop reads CASRTTGAFF. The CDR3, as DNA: TGTGCCAGCAGGACGACCGGGGCTTTCTTT. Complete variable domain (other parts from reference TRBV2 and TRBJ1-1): EPEVTQTPSHQVTQMGQEVILRCVPISNHLYFYWYRQILGQKVEFLVSFYNNEISEKSEIFDDQFSVERPDGSNFTLKIRSTKLEDSAMYFCASRTTGAFFGQGTRLTVV.

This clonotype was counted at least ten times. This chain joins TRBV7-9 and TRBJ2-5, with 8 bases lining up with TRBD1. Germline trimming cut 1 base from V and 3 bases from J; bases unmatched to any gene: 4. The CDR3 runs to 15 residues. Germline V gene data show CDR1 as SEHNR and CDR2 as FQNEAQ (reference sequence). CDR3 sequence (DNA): TGTGCCAGCAGCTTAGTCGGGACAGGTGAAGAGACCCAGTACTTC. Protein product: CASSLVGTGEETQYF.

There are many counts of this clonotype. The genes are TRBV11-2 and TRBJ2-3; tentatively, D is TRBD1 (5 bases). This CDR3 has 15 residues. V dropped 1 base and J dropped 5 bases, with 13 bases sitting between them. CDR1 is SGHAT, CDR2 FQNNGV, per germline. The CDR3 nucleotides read TGTGCCAGCAGCTTAGTCGGCAGGGTGGGAGATACGCAGTATTTT. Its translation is CASSLVGRVGDTQYF.

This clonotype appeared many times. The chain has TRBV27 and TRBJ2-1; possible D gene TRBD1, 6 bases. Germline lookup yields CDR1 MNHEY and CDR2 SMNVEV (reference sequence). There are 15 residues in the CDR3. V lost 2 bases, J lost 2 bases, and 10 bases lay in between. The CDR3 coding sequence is TGTGCCAGCAGTTTAGCCGGACAGACCTACAATGAGCAGTTCTTC. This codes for CASSLAGQTYNEQFF.

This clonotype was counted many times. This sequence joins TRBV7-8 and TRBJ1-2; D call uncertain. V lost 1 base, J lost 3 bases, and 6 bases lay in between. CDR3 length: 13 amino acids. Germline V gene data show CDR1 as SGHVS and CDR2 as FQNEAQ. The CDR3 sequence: CASSLGPDYGYTF. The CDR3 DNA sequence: TGTGCCAGCAGCTTAGGTCCGGACTATGGCTACACCTTC. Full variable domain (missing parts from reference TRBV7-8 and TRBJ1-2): GAGVSQSPRYKVAKRGQDVALRCDPISGHVSLFWYQQALGQGPEFLTYFQNEAQLDKSGLPSDRFFAERPEGSVSTLKIQRTQQEDSAVYLCASSLGPDYGYTFGSGTRLTVV.

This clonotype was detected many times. The CDR3 sequence is CASGQSINQPQHF. For the CDR3, the DNA is TGTGCCAGCGGACAAAGCATTAATCAGCCCCAGCATTTT. This chain links TRBV28 with TRBJ1-5; TRBD1 is a possible D gene (5 bases). CDR3 length: 13 amino acids. Trimming cost V 8 bases and J 4 bases, with 12 bases left between them. Looked up from germline, CDR1 is MDHEN and CDR2 is SYDVKM.

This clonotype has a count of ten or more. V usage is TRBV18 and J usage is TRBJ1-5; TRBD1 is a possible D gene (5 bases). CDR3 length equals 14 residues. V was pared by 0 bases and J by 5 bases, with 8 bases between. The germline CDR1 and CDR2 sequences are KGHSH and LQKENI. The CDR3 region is CASSPPGPHQPQHF. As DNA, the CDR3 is TGTGCCAGCTCACCACCGGGACCCCATCAGCCCCAGCATTTT.

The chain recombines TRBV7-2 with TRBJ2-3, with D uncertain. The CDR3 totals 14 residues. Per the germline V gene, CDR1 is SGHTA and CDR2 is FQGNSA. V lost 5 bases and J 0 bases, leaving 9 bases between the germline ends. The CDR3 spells CASSLQLSTDTQYF. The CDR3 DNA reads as TGTGCCAGCAGCCTTCAACTGAGCACAGATACGCAGTATTTT.

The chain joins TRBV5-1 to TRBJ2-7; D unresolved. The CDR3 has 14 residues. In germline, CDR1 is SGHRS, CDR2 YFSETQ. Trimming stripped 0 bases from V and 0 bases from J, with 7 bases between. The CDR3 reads CASSLEGASYEQYF. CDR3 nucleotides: TGCGCCAGCAGCTTGGAGGGTGCCTCCTACGAGCAGTACTTC.

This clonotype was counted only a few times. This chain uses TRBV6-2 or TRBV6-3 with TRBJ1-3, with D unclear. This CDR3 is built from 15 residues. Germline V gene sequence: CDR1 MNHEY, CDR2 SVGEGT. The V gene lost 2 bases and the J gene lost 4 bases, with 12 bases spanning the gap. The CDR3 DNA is TGTGCCAGCAGTTACGCCGCCGCGACAGGAAACACCATATATTTT. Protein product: CASSYAAATGNTIYF.

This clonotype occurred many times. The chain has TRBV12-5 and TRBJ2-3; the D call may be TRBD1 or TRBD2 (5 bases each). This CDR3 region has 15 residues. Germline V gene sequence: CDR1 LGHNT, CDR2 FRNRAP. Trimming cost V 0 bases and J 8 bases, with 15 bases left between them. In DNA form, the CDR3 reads TGTGCTAGTGGTTTGGTTCCCGGGGCCAATGGTACGCAGTATTTT. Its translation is CASGLVPGANGTQYF.

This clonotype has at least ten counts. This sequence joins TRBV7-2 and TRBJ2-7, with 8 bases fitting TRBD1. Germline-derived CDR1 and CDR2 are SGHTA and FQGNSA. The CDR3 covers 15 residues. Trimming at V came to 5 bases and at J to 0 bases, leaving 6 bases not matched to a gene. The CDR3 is CASSGTGQASYEQYF. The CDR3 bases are TGTGCCAGCAGCGGGACGGGACAGGCCTCCTACGAGCAGTACTTC.

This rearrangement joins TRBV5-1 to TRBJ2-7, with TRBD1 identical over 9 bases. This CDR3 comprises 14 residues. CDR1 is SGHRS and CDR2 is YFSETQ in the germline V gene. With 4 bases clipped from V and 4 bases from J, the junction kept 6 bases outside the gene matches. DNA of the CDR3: TGCGCCAGCAGCATATGGACAGGGGAGTACGAGCAGTACTTC. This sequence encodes CASSIWTGEYEQYF.

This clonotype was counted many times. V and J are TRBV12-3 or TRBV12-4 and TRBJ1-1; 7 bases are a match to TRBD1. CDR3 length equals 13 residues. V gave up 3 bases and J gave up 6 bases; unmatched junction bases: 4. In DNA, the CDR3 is TGTGCCAGCAGTTTTCTCCAGGGGGCTGAAGCTTTCTTT. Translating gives CASSFLQGAEAFF.

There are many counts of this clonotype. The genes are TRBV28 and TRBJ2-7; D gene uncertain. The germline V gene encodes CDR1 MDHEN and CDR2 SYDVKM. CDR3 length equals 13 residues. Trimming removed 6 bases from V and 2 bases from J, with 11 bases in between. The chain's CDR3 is CASSPWAAYEQYF. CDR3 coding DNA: TGTGCCAGCAGCCCTTGGGCCGCCTACGAGCAGTACTTC.

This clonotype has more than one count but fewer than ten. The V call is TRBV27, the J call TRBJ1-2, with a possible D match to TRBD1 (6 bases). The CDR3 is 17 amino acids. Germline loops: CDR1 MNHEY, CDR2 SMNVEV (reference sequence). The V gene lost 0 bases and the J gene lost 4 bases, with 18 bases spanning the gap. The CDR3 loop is CASSLSFGQIRIYGYTF. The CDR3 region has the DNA TGTGCCAGCAGTTTATCGTTCGGACAGATCCGAATCTATGGCTACACCTTC.